The T cell receptor beta chain described here comes from a study of PD-L1 blockade in urothelial cancer. Study overall: Blood analysis occurred 3 weeks (second dose) and 6 weeks after treatment start. There were a median of approximately 150,000 T cells in blood samples.

Synthetically made TCR analog templates were put into each PCR as spikes. Measured with immunoSEQ multiplex PCR; TCRdb has only the in-frame clones, and not every one. The sample lists around 130,000 clones, approximately 84% occurring once. As to time point: pretreatment peripheral blood. Individual patients had between 1 and 8 samples, taken pretreatment and on-treatment. CDR1 and CDR2 from the germline V gene are SQVTM and ANQGSEA. CDR3 length equals 15 residues. V lost 5 bases to trimming and J lost 7 bases; unmatched junction nucleotides: 12. This rearrangement joins TRBV29-1 to TRBJ2-7, with 12 bases fitting TRBD2. This TCR came from a man between 50 and 59 years old with urothelial cancer. Specimen: PBMCs, collected around atezolizumab (anti-PD-L1) treatment. CDR3 in amino acids: CSVCSRLAGVEEQYF. The CDR3, as DNA: TGCAGCGTTTGTTCCCGACTAGCGGGAGTAGAAGAGCAGTACTTC.